The 15 T cell receptor beta chains below were found in one sample sequenced in a study of blood T cell repertoires in COVID-19. Data came from immunoSEQ multiplex PCR; TCRdb stores just in-frame clones and leaves some out. The sample lists about 71,000 clones, around 83% occurring once. The sample consisted of peripheral blood. Every receptor here comes from a man aged 30 to 39 with COVID-19, enrolled during active disease.

This sequence joins TRBV2 and TRBJ1-2; D not resolved. With 9 bases removed from V and 8 bases from J, the gap between germline ends came to 16 bases. The V gene's germline CDR1 is SNHLY and CDR2 FYNNEI. The CDR3 extends over 12 amino acids. As DNA, the CDR3 is TGTGCCAGTGACCTTCGGGGTAGCGGCTACACCTTC. It codes for CASDLRGSGYTF.

CDR3: CASSRSGTTYEQYF. The CDR3 region has the DNA TGTGCCAGTAGTAGAAGCGGAACGACCTACGAGCAGTACTTC. The chain is built from TRBV19 and TRBJ2-7; D may be TRBD2 (5 bases). V lost 4 bases and J lost 2, with 12 bases in between. The CDR3 loop spans 14 amino acids. Per germline, CDR1 LNHDA and CDR2 SQIVND (reference sequence).

Only one count was recorded for this clone. The chain combines TRBV21-1 with TRBJ1-2; the D call of TRBD1 is as the table states it, not checked on the DNA. TRBV21-1 counts as a pseudogene. The length of the CDR3 is 18 residues. The DNA for the CDR3 is TGTGCCAGCAGCAAGCCCGAAGCCTCCGGGACAGGGATAGATGGCTACACCTTC. Amino acid sequence: CASSKPEASGTGIDGYTF.

The chain links TRBV4-2 to TRBJ1-6; maybe TRBD1 (5 bases). The CDR3 consists of 16 residues. V gave up 4 bases and J gave up 4 bases, with 14 bases separating them. Germline CDR1 and CDR2: LGHNA and YNFKEQ. DNA for the CDR3: TGTGCCAGCAGCCCCGGCGGGACGGCTTATAATTCACCCCTCCACTTT. Amino acid sequence: CASSPGGTAYNSPLHF.

The rearrangement uses TRBV5-4 and TRBJ2-7; possibly TRBD2 for D (5 bases). Trimming stripped 2 bases from V and 5 bases from J, with 17 bases between. Germline V gene lookup returns CDR1 SGHNT and CDR2 YYREEE (reference sequence). The CDR3 length is 15 residues. In DNA, the CDR3 is TGTGCCAGCAGCTTTGGAGGCCTACCAGGCGACGAGCAGTACTTC. Amino acid sequence: CASSFGGLPGDEQYF.

Comments on this clone: Different DNA sequences within this sample yield the same CDR3. The V call is TRBV10-1, the J call TRBJ1-5; a weak D match, TRBD1 (6 bases). The CDR3 has 13 residues. The ends were cut back, 4 bases at V and 5 bases at J, with 9 bases in the middle. Germline V gene sequence: CDR1 WNHNN, CDR2 SYGVQD (reference sequence). CDR3 sequence reads: CASSGGPDQPQHF. CDR3 DNA: TGCGCCAGCAGTGGGGGGCCCGATCAGCCCCAGCATTTT.

This clone turned up a few times. V is TRBV18 and J is TRBJ2-7; D is possibly TRBD1 (7 bases). Between the trimmed V and J ends, which lost 1 base and 5 bases, there was a span of 12 bases. CDR3 size: 14 residues. The germline CDR1 and CDR2 sequences are KGHSH and LQKENI. The CDR3 DNA reads as TGTGCCAGCTCACCACGAACAGGGGAGGACGAGCAGTACTTC. Protein: CASSPRTGEDEQYF.

The chain has TRBV28 and TRBJ2-7, with D tentatively TRBD1 (6 bases). Germline V CDR1 and CDR2: MDHEN, SYDVKM. The CDR3 covers 13 residues. Trimming took 6 bases from V and 2 from J, leaving 11 bases between them. The CDR3 region has the DNA TGTGCCAGCAGGTCGGGACAAACCTACGAGCAGTACTTC. It yields the protein CASRSGQTYEQYF.

The chain joins TRBV19 to TRBJ1-1, with D possibly TRBD1 on 5 matching bases. V lost 5 bases and J lost 0, with 16 bases in between. From germline, CDR1 is LNHDA and CDR2 SQIVND (reference sequence). CDR3 length: 16 residues. CDR3 coding DNA: TGTGCCAGTAGTCCGCGGGGGACCCGCTTGAACACTGAAGCTTTCTTT. It yields the protein CASSPRGTRLNTEAFF.

This clone has more than one count but fewer than ten. The V and J genes are TRBV3-1 (or the pseudogene TRBV3-2) and TRBJ2-2; D gene unclear. This CDR3 is built from 14 residues. Trimming took off 3 bases at V and 3 bases at J, with 8 bases between the two ends. CDR1 is LGHDT, CDR2 YNNKEL, per germline (reference sequence). The CDR3 is CASSHSVDTGELFF. As DNA, the CDR3 is TGTGCCAGCAGCCATAGTGTAGACACCGGGGAGCTGTTTTTT.

The chain recombines TRBV7-9 with TRBJ1-6; D remains unclear. V lost 5 bases and J lost 7, with 6 bases in between. CDR1 is SEHNR and CDR2 is FQNEAQ in the germline V gene (reference sequence). The CDR3 is 12 residues long. The CDR3 nucleotides are TGTGCCAGCAGCCCCGAGAATTCACCCCTCCACTTT. Its protein is CASSPENSPLHF.

The chain recombines TRBV28 with TRBJ1-2; TRBD1 aligns across 7 bases. This CDR3 region has 14 residues. The V gene's germline CDR1 is MDHEN and CDR2 SYDVKM. The junction had 11 bases not matched to a gene; V was cut back by 5 bases and J by 8 bases. CDR3 amino acids: CASSPQTGIGGYTF. The CDR3, as DNA: TGTGCCAGCAGTCCCCAGACAGGGATAGGAGGCTACACCTTC.

V usage is TRBV18 and J usage is TRBJ2-5; the D gene is possibly TRBD1 (5 bases). The germline gives CDR1 KGHSH, CDR2 LQKENI. This CDR3 region has 13 residues. Trimming took 8 bases from V and 2 from J, leaving 12 bases between them. The CDR3 loop is CASHRGVQETQYF. CDR3 DNA sequence: TGTGCCAGCCATAGGGGCGTTCAAGAGACCCAGTACTTC.

The V and J genes are TRBV9 and TRBJ1-1, with 9 bases that match TRBD1. Germline CDR1 SGDLS, CDR2 YYNGEE. V was pared by 3 bases and J by 5 bases, with 11 bases of the junction left unmatched. The CDR3 contains 16 residues. The CDR3 loop is CASSGWTGAPETEAFF. As DNA, the CDR3 is TGTGCCAGCAGCGGCTGGACAGGGGCGCCGGAAACTGAAGCTTTCTTT.

The chain uses TRBV19 and TRBJ2-2; 10 bases agree with TRBD1. Germline assignment: CDR1 LNHDA and CDR2 SQIVND (reference sequence). V lost 7 bases, J lost 5 bases, and 4 bases stayed unmatched. The CDR3 runs to 14 residues. DNA of the CDR3: TGTGCCAGTAAGACAGGGGGCTCTACCGGGGAGCTGTTTTTT. It codes for CASKTGGSTGELFF.